This T cell receptor beta chain is drawn from a study of Tregs in tolerant kidney transplant recipients. Study-level findings and limits: Activated donor B cell expansion appeared to reveal the most relevant donor-specific TCRbeta repertoire.

On this clone itself: Its antigen is undetermined.

Germline V gives CDR1 MNHEY, CDR2 SMNVEV (reference sequence). CDR3 length equals 14 residues. Trimming removed 1 base at V and 6 bases at J, with 9 bases between. Profiling relied on immunoSEQ multiplex PCR, and the TCRdb table lists in-frame clones only, not all of them. The sample has 70,000 to 95,000 clones, around 93% seen once; the top ten hold approximately 0.37%. The material sequenced was Tregs from blood, taken before the transplant. J is TRBJ1-4 and V is TRBV27; TRBD1 might be the D (5 bases). This sequence originates from a human donor who received a combined kidney and bone marrow transplant. The chain's CDR3 is CASSLLRGDEKLFF. The CDR3 region has the DNA TGTGCCAGCAGTTTATTAAGAGGGGATGAAAAACTGTTTTTT.